This TCR beta chain was identified in a study of Ad26.COV2.S vaccination and SARS-CoV-2 variants. Study as a whole: A participant enrolled in the COV1001 Ad26.COV2.S trial arm provided the sample.

Study results and limitations: Vaccine recipients had higher spike-specific TCR breadth than placebo recipients. Total responses of T cells may have been underestimated by the analyses of TCR breadth and depth.

Stated treatment: around 19 received Ad26.COV2.S at low or high dose, single or two shots; roughly 5 received placebo; per-sample allocation not given. Following the first vaccine or placebo injection, samples were taken on day 63. The CDR3 has 13 amino acids. Looked up from germline, CDR1 is MDHEN and CDR2 is SYDVKM. The ends were cut back, 5 bases at V and 0 bases at J, with 8 bases in the middle. This clone was seen only once. Its matching antigen is unknown. Some clones are missing from TCRdb's copy, which holds only in-frame ones; the method was immunoSEQ multiplex PCR. Of about 350,000 clones listed, less than 90% are singletons.

This chain connects TRBV28 to TRBJ2-7; TRBD2 is a possible D gene (6 bases). This TCR was sampled from a person between 18 and 65 years old who received the Ad26.COV2.S COVID-19 vaccine or a placebo. The source was peripheral blood, collected in a trial of Ad26.COV2.S vaccine versus placebo. CDR3 in DNA: TGTGCCAGCAGTCTGGGGGGCTCCTACGAGCAGTACTTC. It is translated as CASSLGGSYEQYF.